This T cell receptor (beta chain) is from a study of cytomegalovirus exposure and HLA in healthy donors. Primers for the PCR totalled 60 Vbeta and 13 Jbeta. Method: immunoSEQ multiplex PCR; TCRdb's copy keeps in-frame clones and lacks some. The profile shows 95,000 to 150,000 clones, more than 65% of them singletons. On this clone itself: The antigen is undetermined.

Per germline, CDR1 SGHKS and CDR2 YYEKEE (reference sequence). The CDR3 is 14 residues long. Study observations and caveats: Across donors, presence/absence analyses took sequencing depth to be roughly uniform.

The TCR originated in a human donor in good health. This chain uses TRBV5-5 with TRBJ2-5; a possible D gene is TRBD2 (6 bases). The DNA end lines up better with TRBJ2-7; the J call may be wrong. The specimen was PBMCs. The CDR3 nucleotides are TGTGCCAGCAGCTGGGACTTGGGCCCCTACGAGCAGTACTTC. Encoded protein: CASSWDLGPYEQYF.